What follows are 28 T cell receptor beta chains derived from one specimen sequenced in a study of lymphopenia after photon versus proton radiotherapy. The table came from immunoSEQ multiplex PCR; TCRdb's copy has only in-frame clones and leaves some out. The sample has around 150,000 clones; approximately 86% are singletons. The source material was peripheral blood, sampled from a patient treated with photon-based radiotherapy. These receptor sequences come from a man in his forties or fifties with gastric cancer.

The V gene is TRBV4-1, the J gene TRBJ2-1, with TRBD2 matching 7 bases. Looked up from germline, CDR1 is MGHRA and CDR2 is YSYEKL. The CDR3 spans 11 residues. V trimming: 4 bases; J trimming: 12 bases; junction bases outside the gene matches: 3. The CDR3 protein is CASSPGEGQFF. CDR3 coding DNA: TGCGCCAGCAGCCCCGGGGAGGGGCAGTTCTTC.

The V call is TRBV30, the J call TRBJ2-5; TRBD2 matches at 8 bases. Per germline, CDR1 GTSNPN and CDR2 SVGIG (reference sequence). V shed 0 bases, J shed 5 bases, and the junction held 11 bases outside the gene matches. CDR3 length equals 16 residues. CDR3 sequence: CAWSVLGLGPRETQYF. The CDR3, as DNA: TGTGCCTGGAGTGTACTGGGACTAGGGCCCCGGGAGACCCAGTACTTC.

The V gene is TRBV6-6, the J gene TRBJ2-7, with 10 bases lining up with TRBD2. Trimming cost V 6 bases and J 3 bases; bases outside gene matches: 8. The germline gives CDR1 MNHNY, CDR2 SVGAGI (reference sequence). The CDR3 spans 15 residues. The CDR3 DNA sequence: TGTGCCAGCAGCTTCGGGACTAGCGATTACTACGAGCAGTACTTC. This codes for CASSFGTSDYYEQYF.

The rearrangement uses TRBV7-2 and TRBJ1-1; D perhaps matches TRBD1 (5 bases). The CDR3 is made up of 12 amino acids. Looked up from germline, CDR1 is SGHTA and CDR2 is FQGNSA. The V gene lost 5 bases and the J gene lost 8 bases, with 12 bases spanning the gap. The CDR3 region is CASSPSGVEAFF. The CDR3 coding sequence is TGTGCCAGCAGCCCCTCGGGGGTGGAAGCTTTCTTT.

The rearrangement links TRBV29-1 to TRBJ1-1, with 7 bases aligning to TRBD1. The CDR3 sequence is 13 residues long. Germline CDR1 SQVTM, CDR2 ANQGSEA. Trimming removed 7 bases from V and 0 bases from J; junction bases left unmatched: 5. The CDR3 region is CSARGTMNTEAFF. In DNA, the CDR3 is TGCAGCGCCAGGGGGACCATGAACACTGAAGCTTTCTTT.

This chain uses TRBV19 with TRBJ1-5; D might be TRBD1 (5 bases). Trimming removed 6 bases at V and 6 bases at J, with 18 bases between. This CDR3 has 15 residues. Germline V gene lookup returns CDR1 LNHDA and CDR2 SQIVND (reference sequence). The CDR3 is CASRRGQTGGQPQHF. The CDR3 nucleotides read TGTGCCAGTAGGAGAGGGCAGACTGGGGGTCAGCCCCAGCATTTT.

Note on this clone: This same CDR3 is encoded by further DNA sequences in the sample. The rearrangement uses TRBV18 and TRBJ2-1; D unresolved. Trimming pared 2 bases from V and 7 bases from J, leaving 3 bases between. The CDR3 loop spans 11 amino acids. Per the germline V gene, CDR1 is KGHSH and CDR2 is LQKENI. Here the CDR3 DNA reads TGTGCCAGCTCACCAGGGAATGAGCAGTTCTTC. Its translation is CASSPGNEQFF.

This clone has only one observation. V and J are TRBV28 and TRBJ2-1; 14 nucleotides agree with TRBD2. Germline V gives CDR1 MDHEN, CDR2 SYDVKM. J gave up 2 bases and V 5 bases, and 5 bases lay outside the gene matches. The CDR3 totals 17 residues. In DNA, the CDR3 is TGTGCCAGCAGTCAGGGACTAGCGGGAGTTGCCTACAATGAGCAGTTCTTC. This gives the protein CASSQGLAGVAYNEQFF.

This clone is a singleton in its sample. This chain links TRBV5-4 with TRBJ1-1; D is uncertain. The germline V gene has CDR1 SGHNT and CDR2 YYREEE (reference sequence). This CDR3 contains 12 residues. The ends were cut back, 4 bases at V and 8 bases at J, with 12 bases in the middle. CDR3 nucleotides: TGTGCCAGCAGCGATGAGAGGAGGGAAGCTTTCTTT. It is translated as CASSDERREAFF.

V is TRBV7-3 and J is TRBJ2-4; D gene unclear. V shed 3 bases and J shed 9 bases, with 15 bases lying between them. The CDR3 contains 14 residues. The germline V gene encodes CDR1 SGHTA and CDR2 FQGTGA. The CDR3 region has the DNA TGTGCCAGCAGCTTTACCGCTGGGTCGGGCATTCAGTACTTC. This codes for CASSFTAGSGIQYF.

The CDR3 loop reads CASSSTSGSTYEQYF. CDR3 sequence (DNA): TGTGCCAGCAGCAGTACTAGCGGGAGCACGTACGAGCAGTACTTC. The chain joins TRBV7-2 to TRBJ2-7, with 11 bases matching TRBD2. With 5 bases clipped from V and 4 bases from J, the junction kept 7 bases outside the gene matches. Germline CDR1 reads SGHTA; CDR2 reads FQGNSA. This CDR3 contains 15 residues.

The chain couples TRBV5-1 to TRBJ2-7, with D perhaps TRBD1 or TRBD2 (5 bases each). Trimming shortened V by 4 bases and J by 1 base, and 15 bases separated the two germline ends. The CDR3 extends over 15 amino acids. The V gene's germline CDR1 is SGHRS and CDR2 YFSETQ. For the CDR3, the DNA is TGCGCCAGCAGCCTGGAGGCAGGGCAGTCCTACGAGCAGTACTTC. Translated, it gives CASSLEAGQSYEQYF.

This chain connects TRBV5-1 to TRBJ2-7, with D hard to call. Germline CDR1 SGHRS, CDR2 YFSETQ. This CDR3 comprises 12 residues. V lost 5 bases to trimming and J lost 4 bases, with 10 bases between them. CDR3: CASSSDAYEQYF. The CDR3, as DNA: TGCGCCAGCAGTTCGGACGCATACGAGCAGTACTTC.

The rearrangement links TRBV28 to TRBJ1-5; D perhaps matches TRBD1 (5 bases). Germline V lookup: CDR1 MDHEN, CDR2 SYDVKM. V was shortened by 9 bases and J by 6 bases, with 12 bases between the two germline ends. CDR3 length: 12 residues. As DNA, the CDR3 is TGTGCCAGTTGGGGGATTAGTCAGCCCCAGCATTTT. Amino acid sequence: CASWGISQPQHF.

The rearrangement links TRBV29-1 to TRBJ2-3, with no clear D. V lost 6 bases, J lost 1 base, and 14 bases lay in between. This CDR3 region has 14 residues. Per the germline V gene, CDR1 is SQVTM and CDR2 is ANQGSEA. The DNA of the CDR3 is TGCAGCGTAGACTCCGGGCTCGGCACAGATACGCAGTATTTT. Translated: CSVDSGLGTDTQYF.

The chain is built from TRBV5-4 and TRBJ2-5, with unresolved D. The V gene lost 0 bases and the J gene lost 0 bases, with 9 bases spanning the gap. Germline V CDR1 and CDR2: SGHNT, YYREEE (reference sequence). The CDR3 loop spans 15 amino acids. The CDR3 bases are TGTGCCAGCAGCTTGGAGATAGGATACCAAGAGACCCAGTACTTC. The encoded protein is CASSLEIGYQETQYF.

The CDR3 protein is CATSRLKAGGTGELFF. The DNA of the CDR3 is TGTGCCACCAGCAGGCTAAAAGCGGGAGGCACCGGGGAGCTGTTTTTT. V gene TRBV15 combines with J gene TRBJ2-2, with 9 bases that match TRBD2. This CDR3 region has 16 residues. Losses at the gene ends were 3 bases for V and 4 bases for J; bases not matched to a gene: 6. Germline CDR1 and CDR2: LNHNV and YYDKDF (reference sequence). The full variable domain, its missing parts supplied by reference TRBV15 and TRBJ2-2, is DAMVIQNPRYQVTQFGKPVTLSCSQTLNHNVMYWYQQKSSQAPKLLFHYYDKDFNNEADTPDNFQSRRPNTSFCFLDIRSPGLGDTAMYLCATSRLKAGGTGELFFGEGSRLTVL.

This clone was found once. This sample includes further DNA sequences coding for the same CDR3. The CDR3 DNA reads as TGTGCCAGCTCACCAGACAGGGCTTCCTCCTACGAGCAGTACTTC. Protein product: CASSPDRASSYEQYF. V is TRBV18 and J is TRBJ2-7, with 7 bases identical to TRBD1. CDR3 length: 15 residues. The germline V gene has CDR1 KGHSH and CDR2 LQKENI. V lost 2 bases and J lost 0; bases outside the gene matches: 4.

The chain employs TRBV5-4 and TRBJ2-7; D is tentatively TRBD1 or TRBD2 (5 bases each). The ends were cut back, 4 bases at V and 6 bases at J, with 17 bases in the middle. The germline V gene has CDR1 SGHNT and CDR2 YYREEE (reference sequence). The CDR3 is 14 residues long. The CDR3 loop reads CASSLRGRVSEQYF. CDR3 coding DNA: TGTGCCAGCAGCCTGAGGGGCAGGGTTTCCGAGCAGTACTTC.

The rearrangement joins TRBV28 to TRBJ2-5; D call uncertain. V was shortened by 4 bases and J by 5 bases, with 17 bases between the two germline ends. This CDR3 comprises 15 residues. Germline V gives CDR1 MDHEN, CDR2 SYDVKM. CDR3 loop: CASSSPRASEETQYF. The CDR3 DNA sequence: TGTGCCAGCAGTTCCCCCCGGGCCTCGGAGGAGACCCAGTACTTC.

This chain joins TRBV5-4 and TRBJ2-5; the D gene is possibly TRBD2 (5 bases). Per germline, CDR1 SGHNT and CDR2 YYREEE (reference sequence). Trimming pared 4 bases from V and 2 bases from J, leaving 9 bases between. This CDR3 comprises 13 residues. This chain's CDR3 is CASSGLTQETQYF. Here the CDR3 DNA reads TGTGCCAGCAGCGGACTGACGCAAGAGACCCAGTACTTC.

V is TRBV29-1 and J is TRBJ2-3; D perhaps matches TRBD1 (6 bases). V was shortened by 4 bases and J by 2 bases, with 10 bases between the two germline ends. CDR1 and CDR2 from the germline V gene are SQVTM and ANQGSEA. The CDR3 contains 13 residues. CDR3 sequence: CSVGRGATDTQYF. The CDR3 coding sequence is TGCAGCGTTGGCAGGGGAGCCACAGATACGCAGTATTTT.

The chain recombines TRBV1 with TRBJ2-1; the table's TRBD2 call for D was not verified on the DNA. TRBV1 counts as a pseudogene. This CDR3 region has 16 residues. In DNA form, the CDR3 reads TGCACCACCGACGACGGCTACTTCGCGGCCTACAATGAGCAGTTCTTC. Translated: CTTDDGYFAAYNEQFF.

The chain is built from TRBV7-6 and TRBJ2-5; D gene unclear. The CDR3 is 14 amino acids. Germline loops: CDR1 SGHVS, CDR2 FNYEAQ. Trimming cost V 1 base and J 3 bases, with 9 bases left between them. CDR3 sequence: CASSLEPLKETQYF. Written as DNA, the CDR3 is TGTGCCAGCAGCTTAGAGCCCCTAAAAGAGACCCAGTACTTC.

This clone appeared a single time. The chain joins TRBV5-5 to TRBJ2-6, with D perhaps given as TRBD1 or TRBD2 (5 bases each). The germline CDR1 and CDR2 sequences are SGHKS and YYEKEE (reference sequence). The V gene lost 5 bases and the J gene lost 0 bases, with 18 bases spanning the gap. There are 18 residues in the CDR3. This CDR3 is CASRLSPGLTSGANVLTF. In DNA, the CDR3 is TGTGCCAGCAGGCTGTCCCCGGGGCTGACCTCTGGGGCCAACGTCCTGACTTTC.

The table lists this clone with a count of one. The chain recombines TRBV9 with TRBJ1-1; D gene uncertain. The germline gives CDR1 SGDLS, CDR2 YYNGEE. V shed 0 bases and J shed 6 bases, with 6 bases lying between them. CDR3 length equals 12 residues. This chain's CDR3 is CASSVVGAEAFF. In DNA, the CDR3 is TGTGCCAGCAGCGTAGTAGGAGCTGAAGCTTTCTTT.

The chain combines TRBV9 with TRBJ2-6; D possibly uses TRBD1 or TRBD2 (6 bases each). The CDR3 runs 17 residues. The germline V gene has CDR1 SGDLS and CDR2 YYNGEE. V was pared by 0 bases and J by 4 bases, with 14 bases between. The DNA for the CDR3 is TGTGCCAGCAGCGTAGAAGGGGGGCCCTGGGGGGCCAACGTCCTGACTTTC. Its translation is CASSVEGGPWGANVLTF.

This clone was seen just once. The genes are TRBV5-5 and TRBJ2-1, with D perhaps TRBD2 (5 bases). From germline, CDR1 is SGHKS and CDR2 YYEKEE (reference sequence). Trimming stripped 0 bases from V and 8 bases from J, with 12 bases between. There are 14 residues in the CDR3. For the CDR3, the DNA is TGTGCCAGCAGCTTGGCCGGGCGAGGGTATGAGCAGTTCTTC. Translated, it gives CASSLAGRGYEQFF.